A selection of T cell receptor beta chains follows, all from one sample in a study of blood T cell repertoires in COVID-19. TCRdb's copy holds only in-frame clones and misses some; the assay was immunoSEQ multiplex PCR. The repertoire holds about 220,000 clones, roughly nine tenths seen once, with approximately 3.8% in the top ten. Material: PBMCs or T cells enriched from blood (not recorded which). Receptors originate from a woman aged 18-35 years in a cohort exposed to, infected with or recovered from COVID-19 (not recorded which). The CDR3 runs from the conserved cysteine through the conserved F or W. A D gene is named only where the DNA matches it firmly. For some rows the clone size is stated as once, few or many, or as a class when expanded; others skip it.

TRBV12-3/TRBV12-4	TRBJ1-2	NA	NA	CASTIGRASGYTF	TGTGCCAGCACAATAGGGAGGGCTAGCGGCTACACCTTC
TRBV6-5	TRBJ2-1	NA	TRBD2	CASRSGGGPPEFF	TGTGCCAGCAGGTCCGGGGGAGGGCCTCCCGAGTTCTTC
TRBV5-1	TRBJ1-1	NA	NA	CASSLGLVLNTEAFF	TGCGCCAGCAGCTTGGGGCTAGTTCTGAACACTGAAGCTTTCTTT
TRBV9	TRBJ2-1	NA	TRBD2	CASSVDSASGSDEQFF	TGTGCCAGCAGCGTAGATTCGGCTAGCGGGAGCGATGAGCAGTTCTTC
TRBV5-6	TRBJ1-1	NA	TRBD1	CASSVEGGRMNTEAFF	TGTGCCAGCAGCGTCGAAGGGGGCCGGATGAACACTGAAGCTTTCTTT
TRBV5-4	TRBJ1-2	NA	NA	CASSLAHGANYGYTF	TGTGCCAGCAGCTTGGCTCACGGAGCTAACTATGGCTACACCTTC
TRBV28	TRBJ1-2	NA	NA	CASSLSTGSYGYTF	TGTGCCAGCAGTTTAAGTACAGGGTCCTATGGCTACACCTTC
TRBV11-3	TRBJ2-1	NA	TRBD1	CASSLAGTGTNEQFF	TGTGCCAGCAGTCTGGCCGGGACAGGGACCAATGAGCAGTTCTTC
TRBV7-9	TRBJ1-3	NA	NA	CAIARWTDSGNTIYF	TGTGCCATCGCCCGGTGGACAGACTCTGGAAACACCATATATTTT
TRBV29-1	TRBJ1-1	NA	NA	CSVGGSTEAFF	TGCAGCGTTGGAGGGAGCACTGAAGCTTTCTTT
TRBV25-1	TRBJ2-3	once	TRBD2	CASGPGTSGSTDTQYF	TGTGCCAGCGGTCCAGGGACTAGCGGGAGCACAGATACGCAGTATTTT
TRBV29-1	TRBJ1-1	NA	NA	CSVEHPVARAEAFF	TGCAGCGTTGAACACCCGGTGGCCAGGGCTGAAGCTTTCTTT
TRBV18	TRBJ2-1	NA	NA	CASSPPNNRDTKQFF	TGTGCCAGCTCACCACCGAACAACCGGGACACCAAGCAGTTCTTC
TRBV11-2	TRBJ1-4	NA	NA	CASSLDRGGEKLFF	TGTGCCAGCAGCTTAGATCGGGGAGGCGAAAAACTGTTTTTT
TRBV3-1/TRBV3-2	TRBJ1-1	NA	NA	CASSLAGTNTEAFF	TGTGCCAGCAGCCTTGCGGGGACGAACACTGAAGCTTTCTTT
TRBV5-6	TRBJ1-1	NA	TRBD1	CASSLRQGNWATEAFF	TGTGCCAGCAGCTTGCGACAGGGAAATTGGGCAACTGAAGCTTTCTTT
TRBV10-3	TRBJ1-4	once	NA	CAISESGELFF	TGTGCCATCAGTGAGTCCGGGGAACTGTTTTTT
TRBV15	TRBJ2-3	NA	TRBD2	CATSRASGGADTQYF	TGTGCCACCAGCAGAGCTAGCGGGGGGGCAGATACGCAGTATTTT
TRBV9	TRBJ1-6	NA	NA	CASSETGSSYNSPLHF	TGTGCCAGCAGCGAAACAGGGAGCTCCTATAATTCACCCCTCCACTTT
TRBV21-1	TRBJ1-4	NA	NA	CASSKRPGTVNNEKLFF	TGTGCCAGCAGCAAACGCCCCGGGACAGTAAATAATGAAAAACTGTTTTTT
TRBV24-1	TRBJ2-1	once	TRBD2	CATSDLAGSYNEQFF	TGTGCCACCAGTGATTTAGCGGGATCTTACAATGAGCAGTTCTTC
TRBV4-1	TRBJ2-2	NA	TRBD2	CASSQRLAGVGTGELFF	TGCGCCAGCAGCCAGCGACTAGCGGGAGTTGGCACCGGGGAGCTGTTTTTT
TRBV7-2	TRBJ1-3	NA	TRBD1	CASSGQGGNTIYF	TGTGCCAGCAGCGGACAGGGAGGAAACACCATATATTTT
TRBV12-3/TRBV12-4	TRBJ1-5	NA	NA	CASSLVGNQPQHF	TGTGCCAGCAGTTTAGTAGGCAATCAGCCCCAGCATTTT
TRBV7-9	TRBJ2-3	NA	NA	CASSLTRGTSDTQYF	TGTGCCAGCAGCTTAACCAGGGGGACTTCAGATACGCAGTATTTT
TRBV10-2	TRBJ2-3	NA	NA	CASIREYMDTQYF	TGCGCCAGTATCAGGGAATATATGGATACGCAGTATTTT
TRBV7-3	TRBJ2-1	NA	TRBD2	CASSSQTSGRDNEQFF	TGTGCCAGCAGCTCTCAGACTAGCGGGAGGGACAATGAGCAGTTCTTC
TRBV5-1	TRBJ1-1	once	NA	CASSLSGSGAEAFF	TGCGCCAGCAGCCTGTCGGGGTCAGGGGCTGAAGCTTTCTTT
TRBV5-1	TRBJ2-5	NA	NA	CASSLASTSGHQETQYF	TGCGCCAGCAGCTTGGCCAGTACCAGCGGGCACCAAGAGACCCAGTACTTC
TRBV6-1	TRBJ2-1	NA	NA	CASSEARDNEQFF	TGTGCCAGCAGTGAAGCGCGGGACAATGAGCAGTTCTTC
TRBV7-2	TRBJ1-4	NA	TRBD1	CASSFGQGDEKLFF	TGTGCCAGCAGCTTCGGACAGGGAGATGAAAAACTGTTTTTT
TRBV7-3	TRBJ1-1	few	TRBD1	CASSPGTGGEAFF	TGTGCCAGCAGCCCGGGGACAGGGGGCGAAGCTTTCTTT
TRBV2	TRBJ1-2	NA	TRBD1	CASSEGVGGHYGYTF	TGTGCCAGCAGTGAAGGTGTAGGGGGCCACTATGGCTACACCTTC
TRBV5-1	TRBJ2-3	NA	TRBD1	CASSLAGGLSTDTQYF	TGCGCCAGCAGCTTGGCAGGGGGCCTTAGCACAGATACGCAGTATTTT
TRBV5-1	TRBJ2-1	NA	TRBD1	CASSLARGQGAREQFF	TGCGCCAGCAGCTTGGCCAGGGGACAGGGGGCCCGAGAGCAGTTCTTC
TRBV19	TRBJ1-6	NA	NA	CASTTETGMKALHF	TGTGCCAGTACCACCGAAACAGGGATGAAGGCTCTCCACTTT
TRBV20-1	TRBJ1-4	NA	NA	CSASVGVHITNEKLFF	TGCAGTGCTAGTGTAGGGGTTCATATAACTAATGAAAAACTGTTTTTT
TRBV7-8	TRBJ2-1	NA	TRBD2	CASSLASGGIGEQFF	TGTGCCAGCAGCTTAGCTAGCGGGGGGATCGGTGAGCAGTTCTTC
TRBV28	TRBJ1-4	NA	TRBD1	CASSFETGRLEKLFF	TGTGCCAGCAGTTTTGAGACAGGGAGACTAGAAAAACTGTTTTTT
TRBV10-1	TRBJ1-3	NA	TRBD1	CASSESYATGSSGNTIYF	TGCGCCAGCAGTGAGTCTTATGCGACAGGGAGCTCTGGAAACACCATATATTTT
TRBV19	TRBJ2-7	NA	NA	CATVVAGRPYEQYF	TGTGCCACCGTGGTGGCAGGGCGCCCCTACGAGCAGTACTTC
TRBV7-6	TRBJ1-5	NA	NA	CASSSSPGSNQPQHF	TGTGCCAGCAGTAGCAGTCCCGGTAGCAATCAGCCCCAGCATTTT
TRBV6-5	TRBJ2-7	NA	NA	CATLRGGGYYEQYF	TGTGCCACCTTAAGGGGTGGGGGGTACTACGAGCAGTACTTC